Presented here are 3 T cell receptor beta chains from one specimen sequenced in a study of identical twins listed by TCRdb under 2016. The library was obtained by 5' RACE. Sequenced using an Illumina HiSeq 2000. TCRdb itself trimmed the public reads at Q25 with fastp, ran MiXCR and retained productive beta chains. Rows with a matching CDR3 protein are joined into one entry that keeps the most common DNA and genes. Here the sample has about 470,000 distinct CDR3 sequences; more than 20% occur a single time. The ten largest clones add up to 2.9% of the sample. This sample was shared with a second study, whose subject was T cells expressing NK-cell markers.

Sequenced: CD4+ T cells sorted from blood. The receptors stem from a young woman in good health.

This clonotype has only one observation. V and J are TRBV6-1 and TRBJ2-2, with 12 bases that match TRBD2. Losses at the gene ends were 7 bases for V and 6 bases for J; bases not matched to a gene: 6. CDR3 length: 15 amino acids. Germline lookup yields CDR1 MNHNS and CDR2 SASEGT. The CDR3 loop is CASTKGLAGPGELFF. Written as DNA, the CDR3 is TGTGCCAGCACCAAGGGACTAGCGGGCCCCGGGGAGCTGTTTTTT.

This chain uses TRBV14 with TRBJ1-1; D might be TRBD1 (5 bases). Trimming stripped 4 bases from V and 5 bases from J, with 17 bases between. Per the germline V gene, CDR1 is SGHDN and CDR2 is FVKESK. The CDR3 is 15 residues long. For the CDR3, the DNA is TGTGCCAGCAGCCCCTTTTGGGGCACAGGAACTGAAGCTTTCTTT. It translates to CASSPFWGTGTEAFF.

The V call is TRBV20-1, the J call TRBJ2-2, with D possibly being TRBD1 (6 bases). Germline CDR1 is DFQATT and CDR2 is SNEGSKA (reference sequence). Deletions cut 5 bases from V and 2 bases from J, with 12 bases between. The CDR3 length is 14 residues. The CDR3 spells CSAPWTENTGELFF. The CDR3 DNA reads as TGCAGTGCTCCCTGGACAGAAAACACCGGGGAGCTGTTTTTT.